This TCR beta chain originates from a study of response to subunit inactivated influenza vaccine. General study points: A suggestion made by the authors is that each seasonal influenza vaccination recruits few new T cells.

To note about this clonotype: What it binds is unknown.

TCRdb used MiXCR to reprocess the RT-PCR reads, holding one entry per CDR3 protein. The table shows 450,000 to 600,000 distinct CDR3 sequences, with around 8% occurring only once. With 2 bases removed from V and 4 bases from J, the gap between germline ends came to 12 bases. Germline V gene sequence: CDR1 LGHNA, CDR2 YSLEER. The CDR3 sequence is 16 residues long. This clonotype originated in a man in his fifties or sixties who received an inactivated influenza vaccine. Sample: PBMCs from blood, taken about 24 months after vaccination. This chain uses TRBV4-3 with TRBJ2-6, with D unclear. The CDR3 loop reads CASSQLWGSGANVLTF. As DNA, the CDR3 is TGCGCCAGCAGCCAACTTTGGGGTTCCGGGGCCAACGTCCTGACTTTC.